This T cell receptor (beta chain) was sequenced for a study of blood T cell repertoires in COVID-19. About the study: PBMCs, B-cell-depleted T cells, or T cells provided the cDNA or gDNA that made up the material.

Germline CDR1 and CDR2: ENHRY and SYGVKD. The CDR3 has 13 residues. The germline V and J ends were trimmed by 6 bases and 6 bases, with 14 bases remaining between them. Methods used by the authors: Estimation of nucleated cell counts was performed using reference gene primer amplification. Only in-frame clones appear in the TCRdb table, and some are missing; sequencing was by immunoSEQ multiplex PCR. V, J and clone size were drawn from that table, and D and trimming were deduced from the DNA. The top ten hold over 1.1% of the sample, which has 250,000 to 350,000 clones, approximately 84% seen once. While infection was still active, Seattle patients were enrolled and then followed longitudinally.

The sequencing input was peripheral blood. This rearrangement joins TRBV10-3 to TRBJ1-1; weak D call: TRBD1 (5 bases). The sequence came from a human donor with COVID-19, enrolled during active disease. The donor label of this sample is uncertain. The CDR3 DNA sequence: TGTGCCATCAGAGACGGCAGGGCCCCTGAAGCTTTCTTT. It codes for CAIRDGRAPEAFF.